The subject of this entry is one T cell receptor (beta chain). Its target is not known. The data originate from a study of T cell responses to AZD1222 COVID-19 vaccine. At the level of the study: Both about-4-week and about-12-week second-dose recipients were combined. The study's findings and limits: Repertoire samples came only from after the peak T cell response.

In germline, CDR1 is SNHLY, CDR2 FYNNEI. The ends were cut back, 5 bases at V and 5 bases at J, with 12 bases in the middle. The CDR3 is 13 amino acids. The data were produced by immunoSEQ multiplex PCR, yet TCRdb's version contains in-frame clones alone and is incomplete. The sample holds about 100,000 clones, around 84% seen once. The sample consisted of peripheral blood, taken on day 0 of AZD1222 vaccination. This sequence joins TRBV2 and TRBJ1-1; D remains unclear. The sequence was obtained from an adult in good health. The CDR3 DNA is TGTGCCAGCAGTCCCGGACTCGGGACTGAAGCTTTCTTT. Protein sequence: CASSPGLGTEAFF.